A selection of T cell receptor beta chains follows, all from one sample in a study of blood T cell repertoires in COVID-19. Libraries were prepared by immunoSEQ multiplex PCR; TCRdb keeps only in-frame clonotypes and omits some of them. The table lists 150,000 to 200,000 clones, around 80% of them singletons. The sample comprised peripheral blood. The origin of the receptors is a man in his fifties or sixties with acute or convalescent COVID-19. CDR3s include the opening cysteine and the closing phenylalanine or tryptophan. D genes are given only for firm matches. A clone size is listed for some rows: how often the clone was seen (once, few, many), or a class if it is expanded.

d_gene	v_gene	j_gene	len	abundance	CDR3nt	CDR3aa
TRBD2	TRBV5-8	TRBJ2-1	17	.	TGTGCCAGCAGCTTGGAGGTAGCGGGGGACCCCAACAATGAGCAGTTCTTC	CASSLEVAGDPNNEQFF
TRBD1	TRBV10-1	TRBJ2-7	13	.	TGCGCCGGCCCCGGACAGGTTCTTGGCGAGCAGTACTTC	CAGPGQVLGEQYF
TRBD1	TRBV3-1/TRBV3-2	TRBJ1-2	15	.	TGTGCCAGCAGCCTTCAGGGGGCCGAGGACTATGGCTACACCTTC	CASSLQGAEDYGYTF
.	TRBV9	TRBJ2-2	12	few	TGTGCCAGCACCCCAAACACCGGGGAGCTGTTTTTT	CASTPNTGELFF
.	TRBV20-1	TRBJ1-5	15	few	TGCAGTGCTAGTCCCAGGGCCAATAACAATCAGCCCCAGCATTTT	CSASPRANNNQPQHF
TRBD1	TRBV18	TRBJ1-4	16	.	TGTGCCAGCTCACCCGGGACAGGGCCCATTAATGAAAAACTGTTTTTT	CASSPGTGPINEKLFF
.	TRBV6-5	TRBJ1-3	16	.	TGTGCCAGCAGTTATTCCTCGGGGGGCACTGGAAACACCATATATTTT	CASSYSSGGTGNTIYF
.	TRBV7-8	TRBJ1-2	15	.	TGTGCCAGCAGCTTAACGGGAGGCCGGCTTTATGGCTACACCTTC	CASSLTGGRLYGYTF
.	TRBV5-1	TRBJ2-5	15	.	TGCGCCAGCAGCTTGGAGGGACACCTCCAAGAGACCCAGTACTTC	CASSLEGHLQETQYF
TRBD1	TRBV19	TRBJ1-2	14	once	TGTGCCAGTAGTATGGTGGACAGGGCGGGTGGCTACACCTTC	CASSMVDRAGGYTF
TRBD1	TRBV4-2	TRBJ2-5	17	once	TGTGCCAGCAGCCAAGATGTCACAGGGGGCACGCGGGAGACCCAGTACTTC	CASSQDVTGGTRETQYF
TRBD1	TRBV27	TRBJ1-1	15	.	TGTGCCACTCACCTCAGACAGGGTGGTGGCACTGAAGCTTTCTTT	CATHLRQGGGTEAFF
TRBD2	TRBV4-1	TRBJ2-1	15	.	TGCGCCAGCAGCCAAACTAGCGGGGGGGCCGGTGAGCAGTTCTTC	CASSQTSGGAGEQFF
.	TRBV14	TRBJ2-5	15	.	TGTGCCAGCAGCTCATTGACAGAAGAGCAAGAGACCCAGTACTTC	CASSSLTEEQETQYF
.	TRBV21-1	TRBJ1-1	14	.	TGTGCCAGCAGCCCCCCCAGGACTCCCACTGAAGCTTTCTTT	CASSPPRTPTEAFF
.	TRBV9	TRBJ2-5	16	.	TGTGCCAGCAGCGTAGCTTTGTACGGACTCCAAGAGACCCAGTACTTC	CASSVALYGLQETQYF
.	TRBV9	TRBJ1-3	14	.	TGTGCCAGCAGCGTAGGGACATCGGGAAACACCATATATTTT	CASSVGTSGNTIYF
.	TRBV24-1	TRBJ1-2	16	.	TGTGCCACCAGTGACCCCCAAACTGTTTCAACCTATGGCTACACCTTC	CATSDPQTVSTYGYTF
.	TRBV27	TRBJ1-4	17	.	TGTGCCAGCAGTTTACGTTCGTATAGGACAGAAAATGAAAAACTGTTTTTT	CASSLRSYRTENEKLFF
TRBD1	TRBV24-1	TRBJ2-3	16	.	TGTGCCACCAGTGATTTAGTACAGGGGGCGGGAGATACGCAGTATTTT	CATSDLVQGAGDTQYF
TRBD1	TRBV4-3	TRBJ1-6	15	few	TGCGCCAGCAGCCAAGCTGGGACAGGGGGATCACCCCTCCACTTT	CASSQAGTGGSPLHF
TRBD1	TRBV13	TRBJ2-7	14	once	TGTGCCAGCAGCCTGGGACAGGGAACGGCCGAGCAGTACTTC	CASSLGQGTAEQYF
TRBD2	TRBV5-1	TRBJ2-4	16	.	TGCGCCAGCAGCTCAACGACTAGCGGGGGAAAAAACATTCAGTACTTC	CASSSTTSGGKNIQYF
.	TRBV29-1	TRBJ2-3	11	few	TGCAGCGCCGAAGACCCGGATACGCAGTATTTT	CSAEDPDTQYF
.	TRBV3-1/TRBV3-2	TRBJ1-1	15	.	TGTGCCAGCAGCCAGCAACCAGGGGTGAACACTGAAGCTTTCTTT	CASSQQPGVNTEAFF
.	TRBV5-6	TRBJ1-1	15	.	TGTGCCAGCAGCCGATGGGACACGATGAACACTGAAGCTTTCTTT	CASSRWDTMNTEAFF
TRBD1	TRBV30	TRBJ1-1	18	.	TGTGCCTGGAGTGGGGCGTCCGACAGGGTATATAGGAACACTGAAGCTTTCTTT	CAWSGASDRVYRNTEAFF
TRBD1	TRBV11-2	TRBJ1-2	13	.	TGTGCCAGCAGCCAGGGGGTTGTGGGAGGCTACACCTTC	CASSQGVVGGYTF
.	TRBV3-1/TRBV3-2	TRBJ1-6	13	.	TGTGCCAGCAGCCAACACCGGGATTCACCCCTCCACTTT	CASSQHRDSPLHF
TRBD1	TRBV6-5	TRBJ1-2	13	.	TGTGCCAGCAGTTACGGGACAGCCGGAGGCTACACCTTC	CASSYGTAGGYTF
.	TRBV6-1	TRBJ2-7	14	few	TGTGCCAGCAGGGTTGACAGGTCGAGCCACGAGCAGTACTTC	CASRVDRSSHEQYF
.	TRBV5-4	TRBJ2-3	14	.	TGTGCCAGCAGCCTTCCGGGGATGACAGATACGCAGTATTTT	CASSLPGMTDTQYF
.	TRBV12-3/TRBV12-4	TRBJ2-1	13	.	TGTGCCAGCAGTCTACTCCGGTTAAATGAGCAGTTCTTC	CASSLLRLNEQFF
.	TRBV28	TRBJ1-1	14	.	TGTGCCAGCAGGCCGACGGAGATGAACACTGAAGCTTTCTTT	CASRPTEMNTEAFF
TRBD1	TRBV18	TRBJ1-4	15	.	TGTGCCAGCTCACCGAAGGGACAGGGTCGAGAAAAACTGTTTTTT	CASSPKGQGREKLFF
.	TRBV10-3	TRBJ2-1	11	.	TGTGCCATCAATAGAAACAATGAGCAGTTCTTC	CAINRNNEQFF
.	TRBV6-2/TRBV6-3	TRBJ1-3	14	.	TGTGCCAGCAGCCCGGGACTTGCTGGAAACACCATATATTTT	CASSPGLAGNTIYF
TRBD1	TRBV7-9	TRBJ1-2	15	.	TGTGCCAGCAGCTTTTGGGACAGGGACTTATATGGCTACACCTTC	CASSFWDRDLYGYTF
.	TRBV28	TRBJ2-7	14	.	TGTGCCAGCAGTTTTGGGGCAGTGTCCTACGAGCAGTACTTC	CASSFGAVSYEQYF
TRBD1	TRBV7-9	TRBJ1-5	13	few	TGTGCCAGCAGCTCACAGGGGAATCAGCCCCAGCATTTT	CASSSQGNQPQHF
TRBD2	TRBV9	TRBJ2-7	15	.	TGTGCCAGCAGCGTAGTTGGCGGGGGGGCCGACGAGCAGTACTTC	CASSVVGGGADEQYF
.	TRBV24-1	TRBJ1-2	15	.	TGTGCCACCAGTGATTCTAATCCGGTCAGGGCTGGCTACACCTTC	CATSDSNPVRAGYTF
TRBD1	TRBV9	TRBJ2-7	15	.	TGTGCCAGCAGCTATGGGACAGGGGGATGGGACGAGCAGTACTTC	CASSYGTGGWDEQYF
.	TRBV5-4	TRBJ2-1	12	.	TGTGCCAGCAGCTTTTCCGGGATCGAGCAGTTCTTC	CASSFSGIEQFF
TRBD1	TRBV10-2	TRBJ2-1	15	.	TGCGCCACCACCCCCCCCGACAGGGATTTGGATGAGCAGTTCTTC	CATTPPDRDLDEQFF
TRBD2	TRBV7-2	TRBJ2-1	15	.	TGTGCCAGCAGCTTAGGCGGGGGGCGCGTGCATGAGCAGTTCTTC	CASSLGGGRVHEQFF
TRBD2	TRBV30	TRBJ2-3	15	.	TGTGCCTGTCATATAGCGGGGGGGGGCACAGATACGCAGTATTTT	CACHIAGGGTDTQYF
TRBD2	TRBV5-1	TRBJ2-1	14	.	TGCGCCAGCAGCTTGGATAGCGGGGGGGATGAGCAGTTCTTC	CASSLDSGGDEQFF
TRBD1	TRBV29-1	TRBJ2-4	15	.	TGCAGCGTTGATCTGACAGGGGAGGCCAAAAACATTCAGTACTTC	CSVDLTGEAKNIQYF
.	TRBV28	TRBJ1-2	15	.	TGTGCCAGCAGCCCCCGGAGGGGTGGGACCTATGGCTACACCTTC	CASSPRRGGTYGYTF
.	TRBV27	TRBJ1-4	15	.	TGTGCCAGCAGTTTTATAGAGGGATCTAATGAAAAACTGTTTTTT	CASSFIEGSNEKLFF
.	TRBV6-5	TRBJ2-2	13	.	TGTGCCAGCAGTTTACAGGGAACCGGGGAGCTGTTTTTT	CASSLQGTGELFF
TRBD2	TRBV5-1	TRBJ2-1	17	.	TGCGCCAGCAGCTCGGGACTAGCGGGGGGCACCTACAATGAGCAGTTCTTC	CASSSGLAGGTYNEQFF
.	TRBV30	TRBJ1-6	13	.	TGTGCCTGGAGTGGGACGGGAGCCTCACCCCTCCACTTT	CAWSGTGASPLHF
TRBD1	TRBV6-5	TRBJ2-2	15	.	TGTGCCAGCAGTTATGGGACAGGGGGCTCCGGGGAGCTGTTTTTT	CASSYGTGGSGELFF
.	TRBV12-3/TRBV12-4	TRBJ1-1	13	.	TGTGCCAGCAGGGCGGAGGTGAACACTGAAGCTTTCTTT	CASRAEVNTEAFF
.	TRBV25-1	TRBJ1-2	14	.	TGTGCCAGCAGTGATTCGCGGGGAGACTATGGCTACACCTTC	CASSDSRGDYGYTF
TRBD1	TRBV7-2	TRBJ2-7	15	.	TGTGCCAGCAGCCCGGGACAGACTAAATACTACGAGCAGTACTTC	CASSPGQTKYYEQYF
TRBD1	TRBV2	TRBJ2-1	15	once	TGTGCCAGCAGTGAAAGAGGGGGCGGAAGCAATGAGCAGTTCTTC	CASSERGGGSNEQFF
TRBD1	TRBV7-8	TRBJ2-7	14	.	TGTGCCAGCAGCACTCGACAGGGGGGCAACGAGCAGTACTTC	CASSTRQGGNEQYF